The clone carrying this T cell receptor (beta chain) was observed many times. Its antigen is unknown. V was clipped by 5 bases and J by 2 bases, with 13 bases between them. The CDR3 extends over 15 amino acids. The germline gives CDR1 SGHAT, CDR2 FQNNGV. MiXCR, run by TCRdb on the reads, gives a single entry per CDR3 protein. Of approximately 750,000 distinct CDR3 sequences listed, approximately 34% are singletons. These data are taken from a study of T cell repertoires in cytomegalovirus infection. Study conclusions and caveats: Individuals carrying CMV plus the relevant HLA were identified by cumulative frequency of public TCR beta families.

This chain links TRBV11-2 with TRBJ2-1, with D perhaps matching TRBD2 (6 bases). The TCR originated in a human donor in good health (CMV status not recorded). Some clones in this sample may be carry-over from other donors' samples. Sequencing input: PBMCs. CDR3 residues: CASSPAGRTYNEQFF. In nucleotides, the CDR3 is TGTGCCAGCAGCCCAGCGGGCCGGACCTACAATGAGCAGTTCTTC.